This T cell receptor beta chain was obtained from a study of blood T cell repertoires in COVID-19. Study as a whole: The analysed material was cDNA or gDNA that came from T cells, B-cell-depleted T cells, or PBMCs.

Sequencing used immunoSEQ multiplex PCR; TCRdb keeps in-frame clones, though not all of them. The table has 300,000 to 400,000 clones, more than 90% seen once. This receptor was obtained from a woman aged 30 to 39 who had been exposed to COVID-19. Sequencing was performed on PBMCs or T cells enriched from blood (not recorded which).

This chain's CDR3 is CASIRGGKGQPQHF. The DNA for the CDR3 is TGTGCCAGCATACGAGGGGGCAAGGGTCAGCCCCAGCATTTT. The chain carries TRBV2 and TRBJ1-5, with 7 bases fitting TRBD1. The ends lost 7 bases at V and 6 bases at J; junction bases unmatched: 9. The CDR3 is 14 residues long. The germline V gene encodes CDR1 SNHLY and CDR2 FYNNEI. The variable domain in full, with the rest retrieved from reference TRBV2 and TRBJ1-5, is EPEVTQTPSHQVTQMGQEVILRCVPISNHLYFYWYRQILGQKVEFLVSFYNNEISEKSEIFDDQFSVERPDGSNFTLKIRSTKLEDSAMYFCASIRGGKGQPQHFGDGTRLSIL.